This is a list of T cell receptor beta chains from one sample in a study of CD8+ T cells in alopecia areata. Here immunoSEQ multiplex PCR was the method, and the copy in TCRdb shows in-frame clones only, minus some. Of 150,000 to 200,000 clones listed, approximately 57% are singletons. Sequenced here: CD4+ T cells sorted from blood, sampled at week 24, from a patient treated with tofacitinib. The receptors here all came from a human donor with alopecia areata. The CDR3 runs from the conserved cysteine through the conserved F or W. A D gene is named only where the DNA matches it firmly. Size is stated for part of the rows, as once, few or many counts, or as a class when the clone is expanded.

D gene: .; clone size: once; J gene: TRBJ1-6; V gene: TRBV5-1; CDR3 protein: CASSSTGINSPLHF; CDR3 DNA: TGCGCCAGCAGCTCTACAGGGATCAATTCACCCCTCCACTTT
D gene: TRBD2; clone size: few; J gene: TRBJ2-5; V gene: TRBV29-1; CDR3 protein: CSVGLGTSGQETQYF; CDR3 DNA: TGCAGCGTTGGTCTCGGAACTAGCGGCCAAGAGACCCAGTACTTC
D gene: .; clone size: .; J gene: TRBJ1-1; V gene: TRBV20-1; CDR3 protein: CSARGATEAFF; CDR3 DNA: TGCAGTGCTAGGGGGGCGACTGAAGCTTTCTTT
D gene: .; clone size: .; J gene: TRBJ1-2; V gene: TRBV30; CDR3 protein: CAWSKGVSPGDGYTF; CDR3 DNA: TGTGCCTGGAGTAAAGGGGTCAGCCCGGGCGATGGCTACACCTTC
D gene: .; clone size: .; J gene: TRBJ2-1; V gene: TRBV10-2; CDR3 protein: CASSETKHYNEQFF; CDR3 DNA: TGCGCCAGCAGTGAGACGAAACACTACAATGAGCAGTTCTTC
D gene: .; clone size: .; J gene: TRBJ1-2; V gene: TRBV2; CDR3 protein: CASSRGPTYYGYTF; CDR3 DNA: TGTGCCAGCAGCAGAGGTCCCACATACTATGGCTACACCTTC
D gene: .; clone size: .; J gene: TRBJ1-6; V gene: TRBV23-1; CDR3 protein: CASSRASQGELGSPLHF; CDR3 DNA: TGCGCCAGCAGTCGGGCCAGCCAGGGAGAACTTGGTTCACCCCTCCACTTT
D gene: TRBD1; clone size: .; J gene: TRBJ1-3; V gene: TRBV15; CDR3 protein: CATATGVGGNTIYF; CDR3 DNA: TGTGCCACCGCTACAGGGGTCGGAGGAAACACCATATATTTT
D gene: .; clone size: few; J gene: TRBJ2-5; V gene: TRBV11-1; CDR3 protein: CASSVDWRSETQYF; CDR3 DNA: TGTGCCAGCAGCGTAGATTGGAGGTCGGAGACCCAGTACTTC
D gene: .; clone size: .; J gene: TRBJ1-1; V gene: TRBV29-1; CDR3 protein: CSVERKMNTEAFF; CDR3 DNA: TGCAGCGTTGAACGCAAAATGAACACTGAAGCTTTCTTT
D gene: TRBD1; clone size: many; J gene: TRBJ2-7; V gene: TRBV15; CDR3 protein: CATSRETGGTYF; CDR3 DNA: TGTGCCACCAGCAGAGAAACAGGGGGAACGTACTTC
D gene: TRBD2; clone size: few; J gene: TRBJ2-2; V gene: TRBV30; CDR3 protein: CAWSVRISGGRNTGELFF; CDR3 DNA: TGTGCCTGGAGTGTACGGATTAGCGGGGGGAGGAACACCGGGGAGCTGTTTTTT
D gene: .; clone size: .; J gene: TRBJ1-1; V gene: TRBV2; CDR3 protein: CASRGDTEAFF; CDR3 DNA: TGTGCCAGCAGGGGGGACACTGAAGCTTTCTTT
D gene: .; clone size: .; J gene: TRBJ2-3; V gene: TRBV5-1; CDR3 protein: CASSSRTDTQYF; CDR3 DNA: TGCGCCAGCAGCTCTCGCACAGATACGCAGTATTTT
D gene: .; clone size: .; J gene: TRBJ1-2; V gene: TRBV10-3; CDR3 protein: CAIRQSGEDGYTF; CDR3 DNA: TGTGCCATCAGACAGTCAGGGGAGGATGGCTACACCTTC
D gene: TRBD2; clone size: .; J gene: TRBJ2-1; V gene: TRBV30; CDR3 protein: CAWIQGTGTSGYNEQFF; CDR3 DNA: TGTGCCTGGATTCAGGGTACCGGGACTAGCGGGTACAATGAGCAGTTCTTC
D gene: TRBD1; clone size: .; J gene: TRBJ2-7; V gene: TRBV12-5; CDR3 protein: CASGQGGPYEQYF; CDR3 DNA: TGTGCTAGTGGACAGGGGGGACCCTACGAGCAGTACTTC
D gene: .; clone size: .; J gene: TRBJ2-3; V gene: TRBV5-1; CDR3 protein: CASGRTAPADTQYF; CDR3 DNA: TGCGCCAGTGGCCGGACAGCGCCGGCAGATACGCAGTATTTT
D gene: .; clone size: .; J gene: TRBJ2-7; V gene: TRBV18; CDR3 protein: CASSRGSRDEQYF; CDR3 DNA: TGTGCCAGCTCTAGAGGCAGTCGCGACGAGCAGTACTTC
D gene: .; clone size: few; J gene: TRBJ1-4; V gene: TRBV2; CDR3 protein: CASTQMPGNLNEKLFF; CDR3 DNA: TGTGCCAGCACTCAGATGCCCGGCAACCTTAATGAAAAACTGTTTTTT
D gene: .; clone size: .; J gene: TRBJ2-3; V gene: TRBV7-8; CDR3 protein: CASSLRKSTDTQYF; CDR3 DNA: TGTGCCAGCAGCCTCAGAAAAAGCACAGATACGCAGTATTTT
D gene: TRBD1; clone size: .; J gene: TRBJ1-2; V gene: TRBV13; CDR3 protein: CASRKAGTELYGYTF; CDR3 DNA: TGTGCCAGCAGAAAAGCGGGGACAGAGCTCTATGGCTACACCTTC
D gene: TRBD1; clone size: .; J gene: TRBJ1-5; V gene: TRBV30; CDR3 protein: CAWSDGTGVNQPQHF; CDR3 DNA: TGTGCCTGGAGTGATGGGACAGGAGTCAATCAGCCCCAGCATTTT
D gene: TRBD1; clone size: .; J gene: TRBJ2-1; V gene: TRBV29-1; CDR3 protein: CSHFDRERSDEQFF; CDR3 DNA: TGCAGCCATTTTGACAGGGAGAGGAGCGATGAGCAGTTCTTC
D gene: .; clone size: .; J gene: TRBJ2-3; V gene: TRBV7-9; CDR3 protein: CASSLSDLPDTQYF; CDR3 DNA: TGTGCCAGCAGCTTATCCGATCTGCCAGATACGCAGTATTTT
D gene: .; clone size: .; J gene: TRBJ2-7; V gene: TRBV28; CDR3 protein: CASSLTSPYEQYF; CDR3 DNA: TGTGCCAGCAGTTTAACGTCCCCCTACGAGCAGTACTTC
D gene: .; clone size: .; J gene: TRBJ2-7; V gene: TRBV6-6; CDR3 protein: CASSPAGYEQYF; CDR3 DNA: TGTGCCAGCAGTCCCGCAGGATACGAGCAGTACTTC
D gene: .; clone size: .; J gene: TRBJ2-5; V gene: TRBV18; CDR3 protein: CASSLRAQETQYF; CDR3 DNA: TGTGCCAGCTCACTGAGGGCCCAAGAGACCCAGTACTTC
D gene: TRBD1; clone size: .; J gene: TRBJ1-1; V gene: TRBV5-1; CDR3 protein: CARRTGATEAFF; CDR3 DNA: TGCGCCCGACGGACAGGGGCCACTGAAGCTTTCTTT
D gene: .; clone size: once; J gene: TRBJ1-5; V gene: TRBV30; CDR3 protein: CAWSFNAGVDQPQHF; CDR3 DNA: TGTGCCTGGAGTTTCAACGCCGGGGTGGATCAGCCCCAGCATTTT
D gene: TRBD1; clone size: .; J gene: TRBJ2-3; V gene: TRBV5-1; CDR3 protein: CASSDGTGEDTQYF; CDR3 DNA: TGCGCCAGCAGCGACGGGACAGGTGAAGATACGCAGTATTTT
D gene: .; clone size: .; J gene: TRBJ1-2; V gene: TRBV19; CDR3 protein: CASGTTAGYGYTF; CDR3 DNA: TGTGCCAGTGGTACAACAGCGGGCTATGGCTACACCTTC
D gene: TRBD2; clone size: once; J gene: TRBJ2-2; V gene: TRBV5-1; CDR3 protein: CASSFSTSGTGELFF; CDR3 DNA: TGCGCCAGCAGCTTTTCGACTAGCGGGACCGGGGAGCTGTTTTTT
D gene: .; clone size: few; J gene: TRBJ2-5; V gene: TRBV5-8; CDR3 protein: CASRVVSGETQYF; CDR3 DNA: TGTGCCAGCAGGGTCGTGAGTGGAGAGACCCAGTACTTC
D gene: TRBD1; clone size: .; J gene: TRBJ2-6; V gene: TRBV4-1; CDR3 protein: CASSQVIVGQENSGANVLTF; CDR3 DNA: TGCGCCAGCAGCCAAGTTATCGTGGGACAGGAGAACTCTGGGGCCAACGTCCTGACTTTC
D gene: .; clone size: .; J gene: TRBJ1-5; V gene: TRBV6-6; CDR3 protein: CASSTGSNQPQHF; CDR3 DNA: TGTGCCAGCAGCACAGGGAGCAATCAGCCCCAGCATTTT
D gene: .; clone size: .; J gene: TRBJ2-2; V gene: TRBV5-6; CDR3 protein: CASSLAGSTGELFF; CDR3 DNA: TGTGCCAGCAGCTTGGCCGGCAGCACCGGGGAGCTGTTTTTT
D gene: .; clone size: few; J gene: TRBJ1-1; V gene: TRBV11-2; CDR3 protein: CASSLDSLRVAEAFF; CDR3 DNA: TGTGCCAGCAGCTTAGATTCTCTCAGGGTGGCTGAAGCTTTCTTT
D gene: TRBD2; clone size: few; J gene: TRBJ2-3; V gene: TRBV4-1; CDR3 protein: CASSQPLAGGHGTQYF; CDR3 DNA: TGCGCCAGCAGCCAACCACTAGCGGGGGGGCATGGAACGCAGTATTTT
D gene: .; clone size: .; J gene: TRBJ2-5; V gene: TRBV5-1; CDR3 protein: CTVPGLGDHQETQYF; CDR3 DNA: TGCACCGTTCCGGGCCTGGGGGACCACCAAGAGACCCAGTACTTC
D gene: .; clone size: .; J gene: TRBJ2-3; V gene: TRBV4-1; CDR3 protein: CASSQLGRDTQYF; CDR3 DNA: TGCGCCAGCAGCCAACTAGGGCGGGATACGCAGTATTTT
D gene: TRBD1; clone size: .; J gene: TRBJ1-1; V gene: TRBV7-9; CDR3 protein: CASSIPRQGTVLDTEAFF; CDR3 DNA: TGTGCCAGCAGCATCCCCAGACAGGGAACGGTATTGGACACTGAAGCTTTCTTT